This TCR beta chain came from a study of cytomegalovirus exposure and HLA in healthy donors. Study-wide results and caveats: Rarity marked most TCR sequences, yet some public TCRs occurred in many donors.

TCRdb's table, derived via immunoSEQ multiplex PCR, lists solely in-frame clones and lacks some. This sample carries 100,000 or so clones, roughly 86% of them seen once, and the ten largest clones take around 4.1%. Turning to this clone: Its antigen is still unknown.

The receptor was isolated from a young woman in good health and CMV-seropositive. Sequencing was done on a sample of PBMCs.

The CDR3 DNA reads TGTGCCAGCAGTAGTCCCGGACAGTCCAATGAGCAGTTCTTC. Translated: CASSSPGQSNEQFF. V and J are TRBV28 and TRBJ2-1; weak D call: TRBD1 (6 bases). This CDR3 is built from 14 residues. Trimming stripped 5 bases from V and 6 bases from J, with 14 bases between. CDR1 is MDHEN and CDR2 is SYDVKM in the germline V gene. The complete variable domain, with remaining parts taken from reference TRBV28 and TRBJ2-1, reads DVKVTQSSRYLVKRTGEKVFLECVQDMDHENMFWYRQDPGLGLRLIYFSYDVKMKEKGDIPEGYSVSREKKERFSLILESASTNQTSMYLCASSSPGQSNEQFFGPGTRLTVL.